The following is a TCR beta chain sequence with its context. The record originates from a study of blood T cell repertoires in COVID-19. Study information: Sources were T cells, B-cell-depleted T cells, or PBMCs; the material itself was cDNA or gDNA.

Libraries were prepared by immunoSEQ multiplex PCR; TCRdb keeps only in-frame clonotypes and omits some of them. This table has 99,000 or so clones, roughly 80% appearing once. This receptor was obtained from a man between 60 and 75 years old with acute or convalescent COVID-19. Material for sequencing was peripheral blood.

This chain's CDR3 is CASSPGRLSGAQHF. The CDR3 DNA reads as TGTGCCAGCAGCCCGGGACGGCTCTCAGGGGCCCAGCATTTT. V usage is TRBV5-5 and J usage is TRBJ1-5; D may be TRBD1 (6 bases). Deletions cut 4 bases from V and 11 bases from J, with 19 bases between. Germline V gene lookup returns CDR1 SGHKS and CDR2 YYEKEE (reference sequence). There are 14 residues in the CDR3.